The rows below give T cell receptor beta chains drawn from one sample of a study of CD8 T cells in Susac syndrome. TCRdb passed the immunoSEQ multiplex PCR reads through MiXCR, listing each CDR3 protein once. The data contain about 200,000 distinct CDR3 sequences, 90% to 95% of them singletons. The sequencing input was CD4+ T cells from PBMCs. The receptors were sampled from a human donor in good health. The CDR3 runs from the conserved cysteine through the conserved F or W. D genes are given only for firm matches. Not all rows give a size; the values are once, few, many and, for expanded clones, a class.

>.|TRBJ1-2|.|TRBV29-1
CSVAINYGYTF
TGCAGCGTTGCAATTAACTATGGCTACACCTTC
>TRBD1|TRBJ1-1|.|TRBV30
CAWGTDMNTEAFF
TGTGCCTGGGGGACAGATATGAACACTGAAGCTTTCTTT
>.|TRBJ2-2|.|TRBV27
CASSPRRSGTGELFF
TGTGCCAGCAGTCCTCGGCGATCGGGTACCGGGGAGCTGTTTTTT
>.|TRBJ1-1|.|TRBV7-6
CASRAQGNTEAFF
TGTGCCAGCAGGGCACAGGGGAACACTGAAGCTTTCTTT
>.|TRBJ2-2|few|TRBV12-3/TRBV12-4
CASSLHTGELFF
TGTGCCAGCAGTCTGCACACCGGGGAGCTGTTTTTT
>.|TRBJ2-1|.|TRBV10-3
CATRNRDTYNEQFF
TGTGCCACCCGGAACCGGGACACATACAATGAGCAGTTCTTC
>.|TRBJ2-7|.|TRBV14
CASSQDLRQAYEQYF
TGTGCCAGCAGCCAAGATCTCCGACAGGCCTACGAGCAGTACTTC
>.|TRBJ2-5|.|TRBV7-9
CASSRTWRSGETQYF
TGTGCCAGCAGCCGTACTTGGCGATCGGGGGAGACCCAGTACTTC
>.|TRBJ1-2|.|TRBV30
CAWSHGGLRGYTF
TGTGCCTGGAGTCACGGGGGGCTAAGAGGCTACACCTTC
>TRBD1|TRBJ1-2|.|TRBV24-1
CATSAGTGLGYTF
TGTGCCACCAGTGCCGGGACAGGGCTTGGCTACACCTTC
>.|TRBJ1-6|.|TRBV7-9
CASSLNDRMLPLHF
TGTGCCAGCAGCCTAAATGACAGGATGTTACCCCTCCACTTT
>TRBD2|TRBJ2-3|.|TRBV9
CASSAGTSGDTDTQYF
TGTGCCAGCAGCGCCGGGACTAGCGGGGACACAGATACGCAGTATTTT
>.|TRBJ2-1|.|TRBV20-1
CSALGRYNEQFF
TGCAGTGCATTGGGGAGGTACAATGAGCAGTTCTTC
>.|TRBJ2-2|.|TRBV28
CASRHPGELFF
TGTGCCAGTAGACATCCCGGGGAGCTGTTTTTT
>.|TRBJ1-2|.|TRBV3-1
CASSLLSLTGTYGYTF
TGTGCCAGCAGCCTCCTCTCGTTAACAGGGACCTATGGCTACACCTTC
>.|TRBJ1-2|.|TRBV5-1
CASSLQENYGYTF
TGCGCCAGCAGCTTACAGGAAAACTATGGCTACACCTTC
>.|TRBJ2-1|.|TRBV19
CASNERREYGNEQFF
TGTGCCAGTAACGAGCGACGGGAGTATGGGAATGAGCAGTTCTTC
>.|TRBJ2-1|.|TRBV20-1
CSVRPAAYNEQFF
TGCAGTGTCCGGCCAGCTGCCTACAATGAGCAGTTCTTC
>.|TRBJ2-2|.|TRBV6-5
CASSYPGSNTGELFF
TGTGCCAGCAGTTACCCCGGGAGCAACACCGGGGAGCTGTTTTTT
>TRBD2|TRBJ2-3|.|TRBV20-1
CSAGREGLGTQYF
TGCAGTGCGGGACGGGAGGGCCTCGGTACGCAGTATTTT
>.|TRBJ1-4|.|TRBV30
CARECRVPPNEKLFF
TGTGCCCGAGAATGTCGCGTCCCCCCTAATGAAAAACTGTTTTTT
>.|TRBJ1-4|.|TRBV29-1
CSVRRGEKLFF
TGCAGCGTGCGCCGAGGTGAAAAACTGTTTTTT
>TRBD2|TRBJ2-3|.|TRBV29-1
CSAKTSGDSTDTQYF
TGCAGCGCCAAGACTAGCGGAGATAGCACAGATACGCAGTATTTT
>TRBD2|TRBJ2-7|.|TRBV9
CASSAGLAGGIYEQYF
TGTGCCAGCAGCGCAGGACTAGCGGGGGGGATCTACGAGCAGTACTTC
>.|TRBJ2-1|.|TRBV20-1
CSARGAVSYNEQFF
TGCAGTGCTAGAGGGGCAGTCTCCTACAATGAGCAGTTCTTC
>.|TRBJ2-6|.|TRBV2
CASLGNGANVLTF
TGTGCCAGCCTGGGGAATGGGGCCAACGTCCTGACTTTC
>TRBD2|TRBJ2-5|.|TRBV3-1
CASSQEPAGGQETQYF
TGTGCCAGCAGCCAAGAACCGGCGGGAGGACAAGAGACCCAGTACTTC
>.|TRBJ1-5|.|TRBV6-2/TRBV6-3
CASSYHSPNQPQHF
TGTGCCAGCAGTTATCATAGCCCCAATCAGCCCCAGCATTTT
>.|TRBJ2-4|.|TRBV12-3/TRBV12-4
CASGLSSRGNIQYF
TGTGCCAGCGGCCTCTCATCTCGGGGGAACATTCAGTACTTC
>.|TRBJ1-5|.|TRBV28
CASINRPTQPQHF
TGTGCCAGCATTAACAGGCCGACTCAGCCCCAGCATTTT
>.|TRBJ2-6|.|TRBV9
CASSPLGAGANVLTF
TGTGCCAGCAGCCCTTTGGGGGCTGGGGCCAACGTCCTGACTTTC
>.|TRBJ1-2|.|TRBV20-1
CSASALYGYTF
TGCAGTGCTTCCGCGCTCTATGGCTACACCTTC
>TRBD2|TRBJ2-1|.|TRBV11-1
CASRTSGIDEQFF
TGTGCCAGCCGGACTAGCGGGATCGATGAGCAGTTCTTC
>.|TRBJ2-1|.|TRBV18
CASSKAGQRDEQFF
TGTGCCAGCTCCAAAGCGGGACAGAGGGATGAGCAGTTCTTC
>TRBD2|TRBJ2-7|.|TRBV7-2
CASSLGTSSYEQYF
TGTGCCAGCAGCCTCGGGACTAGTTCCTACGAGCAGTACTTC
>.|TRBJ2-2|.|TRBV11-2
CASSLLQGTGELFF
TGTGCCAGCAGCTTGTTACAGGGTACCGGGGAGCTGTTTTTT
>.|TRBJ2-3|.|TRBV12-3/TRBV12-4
CASSPLNTDTQYF
TGTGCCAGCAGCCCTTTGAACACAGATACGCAGTATTTT
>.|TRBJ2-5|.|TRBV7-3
CASSLNGRRIQETQYF
TGTGCCAGCAGCTTAAATGGGCGGCGGATCCAAGAGACCCAGTACTTC
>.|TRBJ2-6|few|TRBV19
CASTGFGANVLTF
TGTGCCAGTACAGGTTTTGGGGCCAACGTCCTGACTTTC
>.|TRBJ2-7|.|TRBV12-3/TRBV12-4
CASTRGYTGEQYF
TGTGCCAGCACCCGCGGGTATACGGGAGAGCAGTACTTC
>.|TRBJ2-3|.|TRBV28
CASNAGDLQYF
TGTGCCAGCAACGCAGGGGATTTGCAGTATTTT
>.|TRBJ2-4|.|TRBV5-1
CASSLGSGMGGNIQYF
TGCGCCAGCAGCTTGGGTTCGGGAATGGGTGGAAACATTCAGTACTTC
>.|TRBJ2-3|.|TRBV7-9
CASSPKGPDTQYF
TGTGCCAGCAGCCCCAAGGGTCCAGATACGCAGTATTTT
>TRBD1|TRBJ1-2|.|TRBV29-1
CSVGQGAGYGYTF
TGCAGCGTCGGACAGGGGGCTGGCTATGGCTACACCTTC
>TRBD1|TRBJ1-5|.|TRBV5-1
CASSLDRGQPQHF
TGCGCCAGCAGCTTGGACAGGGGTCAGCCCCAGCATTTT
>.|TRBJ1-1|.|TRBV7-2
CASSLSVDTEAFF
TGTGCCAGCAGCTTAAGCGTGGACACTGAAGCTTTCTTT
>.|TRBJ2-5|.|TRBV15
CATSRAGRKETQYF
TGTGCCACCAGCAGAGCAGGTCGCAAAGAGACCCAGTACTTC
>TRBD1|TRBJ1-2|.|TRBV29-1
CSVSGQGAPSFSNYGYTF
TGCAGCGTGTCGGGACAGGGCGCTCCTTCCTTTTCTAACTATGGCTACACCTTC
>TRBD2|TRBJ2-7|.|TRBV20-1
CSARAGGFYEQYF
TGCAGTGCTAGGGCGGGGGGGTTCTACGAGCAGTACTTC
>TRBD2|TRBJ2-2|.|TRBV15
CATSRGLAGESNTGELFF
TGTGCCACCAGCAGGGGACTAGCGGGGGAGTCGAACACCGGGGAGCTGTTTTTT
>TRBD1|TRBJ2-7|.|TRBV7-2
CASSYGQGMDEQYF
TGTGCCAGCAGCTACGGACAGGGGATGGACGAGCAGTACTTC
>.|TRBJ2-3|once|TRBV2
CASALPDTQYF
TGTGCCAGCGCCTTGCCAGATACGCAGTATTTT
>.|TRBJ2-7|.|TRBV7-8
CASSLSTRTGSYEQYF
TGTGCCAGCAGCTTATCAACCAGGACCGGATCCTACGAGCAGTACTTC
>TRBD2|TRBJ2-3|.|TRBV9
CASSVGLAGVVITDTQYF
TGTGCCAGCAGCGTAGGTCTAGCGGGAGTCGTTATCACAGATACGCAGTATTTT
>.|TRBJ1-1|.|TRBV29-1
CSVRSWNTEAFF
TGCAGCGTTCGTAGCTGGAACACTGAAGCTTTCTTT